Below are 14 T cell receptor beta chains sequenced from a single sample in a study of T cells in Graves' hyperthyroidism and ophthalmopathy. TCR beta CDR3 sequences were amplified from RNA transcripts. Primed by the HTBI set, a first-round RT-PCR was run on the TCR CDR3. Each CDR3 protein is one row after TCRdb ran MiXCR on the multiplex PCR reads. Of around 350,000 distinct CDR3 sequences listed, around 16% were seen once; the top ten hold 28%. Material for sequencing was blood. These receptors all come from a woman under 30 with Graves' hyperthyroidism that later progressed to Graves' ophthalmopathy.

There are many counts of this clonotype. This sequence joins TRBV28 and TRBJ2-1; possibly TRBD1 or TRBD2 for D (5 bases each). CDR1 and CDR2 from the germline V gene are MDHEN and SYDVKM. V dropped 3 bases and J dropped 3 bases, with 21 bases sitting between them. This CDR3 is 18 amino acids long. DNA of the CDR3: TGTGCCAGCAGTTTCTTTGCTAGCAGTCAGGGTCTCTACAATGAGCAGTTCTTC. Amino acid sequence: CASSFFASSQGLYNEQFF.

CDR3 residues: CATRGKGAYEQYF. CDR3 DNA sequence: TGTGCCACCAGGGGGAAGGGGGCCTACGAGCAGTACTTC. The V gene is TRBV15, the J gene TRBJ2-7; D may be TRBD1 (6 bases). CDR1 LNHNV and CDR2 YYDKDF come from the germline V gene (reference sequence). Trimming stripped 6 bases from V and 2 bases from J, with 11 bases between. CDR3 length: 13 amino acids. The full variable domain, completed using reference TRBV15 and TRBJ2-7, is DAMVIQNPRYQVTQFGKPVTLSCSQTLNHNVMYWYQQKSSQAPKLLFHYYDKDFNNEADTPDNFQSRRPNTSFCFLDIRSPGLGDTAMYLCATRGKGAYEQYFGPGTRLTVT.

The J gene is TRBJ1-3, the V gene TRBV18, with 10 bases matching TRBD1. Germline V gives CDR1 KGHSH, CDR2 LQKENI. Germline trimming cut 6 bases from V and 0 bases from J; bases unmatched to any gene: 11. The CDR3 spans 18 residues. The CDR3 region has the DNA TGTGCCAGCTCCCGGCCACCTGGGACAGGGGACTCTGGAAACACCATATATTTT. Amino acids: CASSRPPGTGDSGNTIYF.

This clonotype was recorded many times. The gene calls are TRBV6-1 and TRBJ1-1; no definite D call. The CDR3 is 13 amino acids. Germline V CDR1 and CDR2: MNHNS, SASEGT. V was pared by 6 bases and J by 0 bases, with 8 bases between. CDR3: CASSLLLNTEAFF. CDR3 bases: TGTGCCAGCAGCTTGCTATTGAACACTGAAGCTTTCTTT.

In this sample, this clonotype turned up many times. This sequence joins TRBV10-3 and TRBJ2-7; TRBD2 matches 12 bases. The CDR3 spans 16 residues. With 8 bases clipped from V and 7 bases from J, the junction kept 15 bases outside the gene matches. Per germline, CDR1 ENHRY and CDR2 SYGVKD. CDR3: CAIARLAGALEGEQYF. The CDR3 DNA follows: TGTGCCATCGCCCGACTAGCGGGAGCCCTCGAAGGGGAGCAGTACTTC.

The V call is TRBV29-1, the J call TRBJ2-7, with D possibly matching TRBD2 (6 bases). Trimming cost V 5 bases and J 3 bases, with 14 bases left between them. CDR3 size: 13 residues. Germline V CDR1 and CDR2: SQVTM, ANQGSEA. CDR3 sequence (DNA): TGCAGCGTTCTTATCGGGAGCGGCTACGAGCAGTACTTC. Translation gives CSVLIGSGYEQYF.

This clonotype has at least ten counts. The chain carries TRBV3-1 and TRBJ1-1, with no clear D. The CDR3 covers 17 residues. Germline lookup yields CDR1 LGHDT and CDR2 YNNKEL (reference sequence). V gave up 0 bases and J gave up 1 base, with 15 bases separating them. This chain's CDR3 is CASSQDRTGRRNTEAFF. CDR3 in DNA: TGTGCCAGCAGCCAAGATCGGACCGGGCGCAGGAACACTGAAGCTTTCTTT.

This clonotype has at least ten counts. The V gene is TRBV28, the J gene TRBJ1-1; TRBD1 agrees at 8 bases. V gave up 8 bases and J gave up 7 bases; unmatched junction bases: 9. Per the germline V gene, CDR1 is MDHEN and CDR2 is SYDVKM. This CDR3 has 13 residues. CDR3 DNA: TGTGCCAGCGTACAGGGGGAGACCTTTGAAGCTTTCTTT. Translated: CASVQGETFEAFF.

This clonotype was counted between two and nine times. V usage is TRBV4-2 and J usage is TRBJ2-7, with a weak D call TRBD1 (5 bases). The germline V gene has CDR1 LGHNA and CDR2 YNFKEQ. Trimming took 0 bases from V and 2 from J, leaving 11 bases between them. The length of the CDR3 is 15 residues. The DNA for the CDR3 is TGTGCCAGCAGCCAAGAGCAGGGTGGAGCCTACGAGCAGTACTTC. Its protein is CASSQEQGGAYEQYF.

The chain joins TRBV3-1 to TRBJ1-4, with TRBD1 matching over 8 bases. This CDR3 region has 15 residues. V lost 0 bases and J lost 8; bases outside the gene matches: 5. The germline V gene encodes CDR1 LGHDT and CDR2 YNNKEL (reference sequence). This CDR3 is CASSQETGGSEKLFF. CDR3 sequence (DNA): TGTGCCAGCAGCCAAGAAACAGGGGGGTCCGAAAAACTGTTTTTT.

In its sample, this clonotype was seen many times. The chain carries TRBV2 and TRBJ2-1; 11 bases line up with TRBD2. CDR3 length equals 16 residues. The V and J ends lost 6 bases and 5 bases, in that order; junction bases with no gene match: 9. Germline V gives CDR1 SNHLY, CDR2 FYNNEI. The CDR3 DNA follows: TGTGCCAGCAGCGATGGGACTAGCGGAACAAACAATGAGCAGTTCTTC. It specifies CASSDGTSGTNNEQFF.

This clonotype was counted ten times or more. This chain uses TRBV28 with TRBJ1-2; a weak D match, TRBD1 (6 bases). Trimming pared 1 base from V and 14 bases from J, leaving 14 bases between. CDR1 is MDHEN and CDR2 is SYDVKM in the germline V gene. CDR3 length: 12 residues. CDR3: CASSLYPGEWTF. The CDR3 coding sequence is TGTGCCAGCAGTTTATACCCAGGGGAGTGGACCTTC.

The table lists this clonotype with many counts. The chain joins TRBV7-9 to TRBJ1-2; D perhaps matches TRBD1 (6 bases). V lost 4 bases and J lost 6, with 9 bases in between. The germline V gene encodes CDR1 SEHNR and CDR2 FQNEAQ (reference sequence). The CDR3 spans 12 residues. The CDR3 nucleotides read TGTGCCAGCAGCTCACAGGGTGATGGCTACACCTTC. Its protein is CASSSQGDGYTF.

In its sample, this clonotype was seen many times. The chain joins TRBV3-1 to TRBJ2-7; D is unresolved. The ends were cut back, 0 bases at V and 3 bases at J, with 12 bases in the middle. This CDR3 is built from 15 residues. Germline V gene lookup returns CDR1 LGHDT and CDR2 YNNKEL (reference sequence). For the CDR3, the DNA is TGTGCCAGCAGCCAAGATGTTATAGGAGTCTACGAGCAGTACTTC. Translation gives CASSQDVIGVYEQYF.